These 29 T cell receptor beta chains came from one sample sequenced in a study of breast tumors, draining lymph nodes, adjacent tissues listed by TCRdb under 2016. The lymph node samples were taken from the axillary draining lymph nodes of breast cancer patients. Receptors were amplified or captured by multiplex PCR. Sequencing relied on an Illumina HiSeq 2000. TCRdb took the public reads, trimmed them with fastp at Q25, ran MiXCR for clone calling and kept in-frame beta chains. Entries that share a CDR3 protein sequence are merged under the most common genes and DNA. The sample table records some 130,000 distinct CDR3 sequences; 20% of these occur just once. Less than 4% of the sample rests with the top ten. The source material was axillary lymph node tissue. Source of these receptors: a female donor with breast cancer. Some clones in this sample may be carry-over from other donors' samples.

This clonotype was found many times. This chain joins TRBV2 and TRBJ2-7; 11 bases fit TRBD2. Per the germline V gene, CDR1 is SNHLY and CDR2 is FYNNEI. The V segment lost 7 bases and the J segment 2 bases; nucleotides outside the gene matches: 4. The CDR3 covers 14 residues. CDR3 sequence: CASKGLADTYEQYF. As DNA, the CDR3 is TGTGCCAGCAAGGGACTAGCGGACACCTACGAGCAGTACTTC.

At least ten counts were recorded for this clonotype. V is TRBV24-1 and J is TRBJ2-7, with 9 bases fitting TRBD1. The CDR3 is made up of 13 amino acids. The ends lost 9 bases at V and 3 bases at J; junction bases unmatched: 5. The germline V gene encodes CDR1 KGHDR and CDR2 SFDVKD. For the CDR3, the DNA is TGTGCCACCCCGGGACAGGGCGACTACGAGCAGTACTTC. Translation gives CATPGQGDYEQYF.

This clonotype has ten or more counts. Here the CDR3 DNA reads TGTGCCAGCAGCTCGCGGCGGCAGGGCCGGGAGGAGCAGTACTTC. Protein product: CASSSRRQGREEQYF. The rearrangement links TRBV5-4 to TRBJ2-7, with D possibly matching TRBD2 (6 bases). The CDR3 loop spans 15 amino acids. Germline V gene lookup returns CDR1 SGHNT and CDR2 YYREEE (reference sequence). Trimming removed 3 bases at V and 7 bases at J, with 20 bases between.

This clonotype was counted many times. This chain joins TRBV7-8 and TRBJ2-5; 8 positions match TRBD1. This CDR3 region has 14 residues. V shed 6 bases, J shed 5 bases, and the junction held 8 bases outside the gene matches. Per the germline V gene, CDR1 is SGHVS and CDR2 is FQNEAQ. The CDR3 coding sequence is TGTGCCAGCAGAACTCCAGGGGGCCCGGAGACCCAGTACTTC. Translating gives CASRTPGGPETQYF.

This clonotype has a count of ten or more. V gene TRBV6-5 combines with J gene TRBJ1-4; D is uncertain. The CDR3 contains 13 residues. The germline V and J ends were trimmed by 2 bases and 8 bases, with 9 bases remaining between them. Germline V gene data show CDR1 as MNHEY and CDR2 as SVGAGI. The CDR3 protein is CASSYRVGEKLFF. In DNA, the CDR3 is TGTGCCAGCAGTTACAGGGTCGGGGAAAAACTGTTTTTT.

This clonotype was counted at least ten times. The J gene is TRBJ1-4, the V gene TRBV20-1; unclear D gene. This CDR3 has 12 residues. Trimming left V 1 base short and J 7 bases short, with 7 bases between. CDR1 is DFQATT and CDR2 is SNEGSKA in the germline V gene (reference sequence). CDR3 coding DNA: TGCAGTGCTAGAGGGAAGGGTGAAAAACTGTTTTTT. It translates to CSARGKGEKLFF.

This clonotype has a count of ten or more. The J gene is TRBJ2-7, the V gene TRBV9; 11 bases align to TRBD1. This CDR3 is built from 15 residues. Germline CDR1 SGDLS, CDR2 YYNGEE. V gave up 4 bases and J gave up 4 bases; unmatched junction bases: 7. The CDR3, as DNA: TGTGCCAGCAGCCCTCGGACAGGGGGCGTTTACGAGCAGTACTTC. Its translation is CASSPRTGGVYEQYF.

The sample holds many counts of this clonotype. V is TRBV5-1 and J is TRBJ2-1; 10 bases fit TRBD2. Germline V gene data show CDR1 as SGHRS and CDR2 as YFSETQ. The V gene end was trimmed by 0 bases and the J gene end by 5 bases; junction bases not matched to a gene: 2. The CDR3 sequence is 15 residues long. Here the CDR3 DNA reads TGCGCCAGCAGCTTGGAACTAGCGGGAAACAATGAGCAGTTCTTC. Its translation: CASSLELAGNNEQFF.

About this clonotype itself: This clone may be a read error of a much larger clone one base away. The V gene is TRBV7-2, the J gene TRBJ2-5; 11 bases fit TRBD2. The CDR3 contains 14 residues. Germline V gene lookup returns CDR1 SGHTA and CDR2 FQGNSA. Trimming took 5 bases from V and 7 from J; bases not matched to a gene: 6. The CDR3 region has the DNA TGTGCCAGCAGCCTACTAGCGGGGGCCGTGACCCAGTACTTC. The encoded protein is CASSLLAGAVTQYF. The complete variable domain, with remaining parts taken from reference TRBV7-2 and TRBJ2-5, reads GAGVSQSPSNKVTEKGKDVELRCDPISGHTALYWYRQSLGQGLEFLIYFQGNSAPDKSGLPSDRFSAERTGGSVSTLTIQRTQQEDSAVYLCASSLLAGAVTQYFGPGTRLLVL.

In its sample, this clonotype was seen many times. The chain joins TRBV7-3 to TRBJ2-1; 8 bases map to TRBD2. The CDR3 totals 15 residues. Trimming took 3 bases from V and 8 from J; bases not matched to a gene: 9. Germline V gene lookup returns CDR1 SGHTA and CDR2 FQGTGA. The CDR3: CASSLTAGLGDEQFF. CDR3 DNA: TGTGCCAGCAGCTTGACCGCGGGACTAGGAGATGAGCAGTTCTTC.

On this clonotype: This sequence may be a read error, since a much larger clone differs from it by one base. The CDR3 region is CVSSAQQGGYTF. CDR3 coding DNA: TGTGTCAGCAGTGCCCAACAGGGTGGCTACACCTTC. This chain connects TRBV6-6 to TRBJ1-2; D perhaps matches TRBD1 (6 bases). This CDR3 spans 12 amino acids. The germline gives CDR1 MNHNY, CDR2 SVGAGI (reference sequence).

This chain links TRBV3-1 with TRBJ2-3; D is perhaps TRBD1 or TRBD2 (6 bases each). Germline V CDR1 and CDR2: LGHDT, YNNKEL (reference sequence). The CDR3 totals 15 residues. V was shortened by 0 bases and J by 2 bases, with 9 bases between the two germline ends. This CDR3 is CASSQDGGYTDTQYF. The CDR3 DNA is TGTGCCAGCAGCCAAGACGGGGGCTACACAGATACGCAGTATTTT.

This clonotype was seen ten or more times. The chain is built from TRBV2 and TRBJ1-6, with D hard to call. Deletions cut 6 bases from V and 1 base from J, with 4 bases between. This CDR3 region has 13 residues. Germline CDR1 SNHLY, CDR2 FYNNEI. The CDR3 sequence is CASRGSYNSPLHF. CDR3 DNA: TGTGCCAGCAGGGGATCCTATAATTCACCCCTCCACTTT.

This clonotype was detected many times. The J gene is TRBJ2-7, the V gene TRBV20-1, with 11 bases fitting TRBD2. V lost 5 bases and J lost 4; bases outside the gene matches: 10. Germline CDR1 DFQATT, CDR2 SNEGSKA (reference sequence). This CDR3 comprises 15 residues. The CDR3 spells CSAPPTSGSLYEQYF. The CDR3 DNA reads as TGCAGTGCTCCTCCCACTAGCGGGAGTTTGTACGAGCAGTACTTC.

At least ten counts were recorded for this clonotype. The chain employs TRBV6-6 and TRBJ2-1; TRBD2 might be the D (5 bases). The CDR3 extends over 14 amino acids. Deletions cut 2 bases from V and 0 bases from J, with 5 bases between. Per germline, CDR1 MNHNY and CDR2 SVGAGI (reference sequence). The CDR3 protein is CASSYGSSYNEQFF. The CDR3 DNA reads TGTGCCAGCAGTTACGGGAGCTCCTACAATGAGCAGTTCTTC.

This clonotype was recorded many times. The CDR3 loop reads CASIEFLGGHRAGYEQYF. The CDR3 DNA follows: TGTGCCAGCATCGAATTCCTCGGGGGGCACCGGGCCGGATACGAGCAGTACTTC. The chain is built from TRBV6-1 and TRBJ2-7, with D possibly being TRBD2 (7 bases). V lost 7 bases to trimming and J lost 4 bases, with 29 bases between them. Germline loops: CDR1 MNHNS, CDR2 SASEGT. This CDR3 has 18 residues.

This clonotype has a count of ten or more. This chain connects TRBV20-1 to TRBJ1-6; maybe TRBD1 (6 bases). Looked up from germline, CDR1 is DFQATT and CDR2 is SNEGSKA (reference sequence). V lost 3 bases, J lost 7 bases, and 13 bases lay in between. The length of the CDR3 is 14 residues. The CDR3 loop reads CSARAGTSNSPLHF. As DNA, the CDR3 is TGCAGTGCTAGGGCCGGGACATCGAATTCACCCCTCCACTTT.

About this clonotype: One end of the junction does not line up with germline, which may come from a read error. This rearrangement joins TRBV7-9 to TRBJ1-2, with TRBD1 identical over 11 bases. There are 14 residues in the CDR3. Germline CDR1 is SEHNR and CDR2 is FQNEAQ (reference sequence). CDR3 nucleotide sequence: TGTGCCAGCAGCTTAGGGACAGGGGGCTATAGCTACACCTTC. Its translation: CASSLGTGGYSYTF.

In the case of this clonotype: A much larger clone is a single base away; this may be a read error. As DNA, the CDR3 is TGTGCCAGCAGCTTAGAGAGGATGGGACAGGGGAGCACCGGGGAGCTGTTTTTT. The encoded protein is CASSLERMGQGSTGELFF. The V and J genes are TRBV7-2 and TRBJ2-2; 10 nucleotides line up with TRBD1. The ends lost 1 base at V and 4 bases at J; junction bases unmatched: 9. The CDR3 has 18 residues. The germline V gene has CDR1 SGHTA and CDR2 FQGNSA.

This clonotype occurred many times. This rearrangement joins TRBV27 to TRBJ2-3; 10 positions agree with TRBD2. This CDR3 is 16 amino acids long. Germline loops: CDR1 MNHEY, CDR2 SMNVEV (reference sequence). V lost 6 bases to trimming and J lost 2 bases; unmatched junction nucleotides: 8. DNA for the CDR3: TGTGCCAGCAGGTCAAAGCGGGGGGGATACACAGATACGCAGTATTTT. Its translation: CASRSKRGGYTDTQYF.

In its sample, this clonotype was seen many times. V is TRBV20-1 and J is TRBJ2-1; a weak D match, TRBD1 (5 bases). There are 13 residues in the CDR3. Trimming left V 2 bases short and J 5 bases short, with 10 bases between. From germline, CDR1 is DFQATT and CDR2 SNEGSKA (reference sequence). CDR3 coding DNA: TGCAGTGCTAGATTACAGGAGAACAATGAGCAGTTCTTC. It translates to CSARLQENNEQFF.

In this sample, this clonotype turned up many times. This CDR3 is CASSSPGDPSGNTIYF. In DNA form, the CDR3 reads TGTGCCAGCAGCTCACCTGGGGATCCTTCTGGAAACACCATATATTTT. The V and J genes are TRBV7-8 and TRBJ1-3; D uncertain. Trimming took 4 bases from V and 1 from J, leaving 14 bases between them. Germline loops: CDR1 SGHVS, CDR2 FQNEAQ. The CDR3 has 16 amino acids.

This clonotype was counted at least ten times. J is TRBJ2-5 and V is TRBV7-2; TRBD2 is a possible D gene (6 bases). The CDR3 spans 14 residues. CDR1 is SGHTA, CDR2 FQGNSA, per germline. V was cut by 3 bases and J by 1 base, with 9 bases left in between. CDR3 coding DNA: TGTGCCAGCAGCTTGGTGGGGGGCCAAGAGACCCAGTACTTC. Its translation: CASSLVGGQETQYF.

At least ten counts were recorded for this clonotype. The chain uses TRBV24-1 and TRBJ2-3; possibly TRBD2 for D (6 bases). The germline V gene encodes CDR1 KGHDR and CDR2 SFDVKD. This CDR3 comprises 16 residues. Trimming pared 2 bases from V and 5 bases from J, leaving 16 bases between. CDR3 nucleotide sequence: TGTGCCACCAGTGATTCGGGACTGACCCTTGGAGATACGCAGTATTTT. It specifies CATSDSGLTLGDTQYF.

At least ten counts were recorded for this clonotype. The chain is built from TRBV14 and TRBJ2-3; D may be TRBD2 (5 bases). V was shortened by 4 bases and J by 4 bases, with 12 bases between the two germline ends. Germline CDR1 SGHDN, CDR2 FVKESK. The CDR3 spans 14 residues. The DNA for the CDR3 is TGTGCCAGCAGCCCGACTAAGAGGCCAGATACGCAGTATTTT. Translation: CASSPTKRPDTQYF.

In this sample, this clonotype turned up many times. The chain links TRBV6-5 to TRBJ2-1; 11 bases agree with TRBD2. This CDR3 is 14 amino acids long. The V gene end was trimmed by 2 bases and the J gene end by 6 bases; junction bases not matched to a gene: 0. CDR1 and CDR2 (germline): MNHEY, SVGAGI. This CDR3 reads CASSYGLAGNEQFF. The DNA for the CDR3 is TGTGCCAGCAGTTACGGACTAGCGGGCAATGAGCAGTTCTTC.

For this clonotype: It is likely a read error, because the conserved phenylalanine at the end of the CDR3 is missing. This sequence joins TRBV20-1 and TRBJ2-7; no reliable D call. Germline CDR1 is DFQATT and CDR2 is SNEGSKA (reference sequence). V was pared by 8 bases and J by 0 bases, with 14 bases between. The CDR3 has 13 residues. The CDR3 DNA follows: TGCAGTACCGCCATCACCAGCTCCTACGAGCAGTACTCC. Translating it yields CSTAITSSYEQYS.

In the case of this clonotype: A single base separates this from a much larger clone, so it may be a read error. The chain employs TRBV11-1 and TRBJ2-1, with 8 bases identical to TRBD1. The CDR3 runs to 16 residues. CDR1 is SGHAT and CDR2 is FQDESV in the germline V gene (reference sequence). The CDR3 spells CASSPLTGDTYNGQFF. CDR3 nucleotide sequence: TGTGCCAGCAGCCCGTTGACAGGGGATACCTACAATGGGCAGTTCTTC.

This clonotype was observed a few times. This rearrangement joins TRBV4-1 to TRBJ2-6; 7 bases map to TRBD1. Trimming cost V 1 base and J 0 bases; bases outside gene matches: 6. Germline CDR1 and CDR2: MGHRA and YSYEKL. The CDR3 contains 18 residues. CDR3 DNA: TGCGCCAGCAGCCAAGCCGGGACAGACATCTCTGGGGCCAACGTCCTGACTTTC. Translating it yields CASSQAGTDISGANVLTF.